The clone carrying this TCR beta chain was detected only once. V was clipped by 0 bases and J by 8 bases; unmatched bases: 8. The germline V gene has CDR1 KGHSH and CDR2 LQKENI. This CDR3 is built from 17 residues. The data were taken from a study of blood T cell repertoires in COVID-19. Whole-study context: Whether acute or convalescent, the COVID-19 samples came from the United States, Italy and Spain.

Original data processing: Amplification of reference gene primers provided the estimated nucleated cell counts. The data were produced by immunoSEQ multiplex PCR, yet TCRdb's version contains in-frame clones alone and is incomplete. The DNA was the basis for D and trimming; V, J and clone size are from that table. The sample shows 300,000 or so clones, about 82% of them seen only once. The sequence was collected from a woman in her forties or fifties with active or convalescent COVID-19. The specimen sequenced was peripheral blood. The chain couples TRBV18 to TRBJ1-4; 11 nucleotides align to TRBD1. CDR3 sequence reads: CASSPPRTGGAQEKLFF. CDR3 DNA: TGTGCCAGCTCACCACCGAGGACAGGGGGCGCTCAGGAAAAACTGTTTTTT. The variable domain in full, completed from reference TRBV18 and TRBJ1-4, reads NAGVMQNPRHLVRRRGQEARLRCSPMKGHSHVYWYRQLPEEGLKFMVYLQKENIIDESGMPKERFSAEFPKEGPSILRIQQVVRGDSAAYFCASSPPRTGGAQEKLFFGSGTQLSVL.